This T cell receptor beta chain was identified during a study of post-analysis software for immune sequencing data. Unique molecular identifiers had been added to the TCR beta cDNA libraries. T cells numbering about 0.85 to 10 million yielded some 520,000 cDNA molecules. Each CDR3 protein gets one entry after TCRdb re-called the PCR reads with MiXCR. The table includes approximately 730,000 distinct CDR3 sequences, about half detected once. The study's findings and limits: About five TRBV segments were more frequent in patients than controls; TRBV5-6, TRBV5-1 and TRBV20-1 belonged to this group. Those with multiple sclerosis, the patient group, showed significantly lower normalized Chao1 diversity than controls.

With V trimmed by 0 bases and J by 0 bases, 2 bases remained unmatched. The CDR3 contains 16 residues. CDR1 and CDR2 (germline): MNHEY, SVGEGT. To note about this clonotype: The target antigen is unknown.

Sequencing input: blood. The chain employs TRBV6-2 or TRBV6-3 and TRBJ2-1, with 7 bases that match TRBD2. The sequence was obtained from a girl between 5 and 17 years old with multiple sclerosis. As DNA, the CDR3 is TGTGCCAGCAGTTACTCGAGGGAGGGCTCCTACAATGAGCAGTTCTTC. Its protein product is CASSYSREGSYNEQFF.